Below are 3 T cell receptor beta chains sequenced from a single sample in a study of T cells in Graves' hyperthyroidism and ophthalmopathy. RNA transcripts provided the source from which TCR beta CDR3 regions were amplified. The HTBI primer set drove a first-round RT-PCR of the TCR CDR3. TCRdb called the multiplex PCR reads again in MiXCR, with one record for every CDR3 protein. The sample includes hundreds of thousands of distinct CDR3 sequences, 45% of them seen just once. Source material: peripheral blood or thyroid tissue (not recorded which). The receptor source for this set is an adult man with Graves' disease, either hyperthyroidism or ophthalmopathy (not recorded which).

The table lists this clonotype with a count of one. The chain links TRBV2 to TRBJ1-6; the match to TRBD1 covers 9 bases. The germline CDR1 and CDR2 sequences are SNHLY and FYNNEI. CDR3 size: 15 residues. The V gene end was trimmed by 7 bases and the J gene end by 9 bases; junction bases not matched to a gene: 10. CDR3 in DNA: TGTGCCAGCATGGCGGTAGGGACAGGGAGTTCACCCCTCCACTTT. Translating gives CASMAVGTGSSPLHF. The full variable domain, its missing parts supplied by reference TRBV2 and TRBJ1-6, is EPEVTQTPSHQVTQMGQEVILRCVPISNHLYFYWYRQILGQKVEFLVSFYNNEISEKSEIFDDQFSVERPDGSNFTLKIRSTKLEDSAMYFCASMAVGTGSSPLHFGNGTRLTVT.

Here the CDR3 reads CASSKDLGNTIYF. In nucleotides, the CDR3 is TGCGCCAGCAGCAAGGACCTGGGAAACACCATATATTTT. The rearrangement links TRBV5-1 to TRBJ1-3; D gene ambiguous. The germline gives CDR1 SGHRS, CDR2 YFSETQ. The V and J ends lost 4 bases and 4 bases respectively, with 9 bases between them. CDR3 length equals 13 residues. Using reference TRBV5-1 and TRBJ1-3 for the parts outside the CDR3, the full variable domain is KAGVTQTPRYLIKTRGQQVTLSCSPISGHRSVSWYQQTPGQGLQFLFEYFSETQRNKGNFPGRFSGRQFSNSRSEMNVSTLELGDSALYLCASSKDLGNTIYFGEGSWLTVV.

The chain joins TRBV19 to TRBJ2-7, with 9 bases identical to TRBD1. Germline V gene lookup returns CDR1 LNHDA and CDR2 SQIVND (reference sequence). J was trimmed by 4 bases and V by 9 bases; bases with no gene match: 19. The CDR3 has 17 residues. The CDR3 here is CARTRTGTGRKEYEQYF. The CDR3 DNA reads TGTGCCAGGACGAGAACCGGGACAGGGAGGAAGGAGTACGAGCAGTACTTC.